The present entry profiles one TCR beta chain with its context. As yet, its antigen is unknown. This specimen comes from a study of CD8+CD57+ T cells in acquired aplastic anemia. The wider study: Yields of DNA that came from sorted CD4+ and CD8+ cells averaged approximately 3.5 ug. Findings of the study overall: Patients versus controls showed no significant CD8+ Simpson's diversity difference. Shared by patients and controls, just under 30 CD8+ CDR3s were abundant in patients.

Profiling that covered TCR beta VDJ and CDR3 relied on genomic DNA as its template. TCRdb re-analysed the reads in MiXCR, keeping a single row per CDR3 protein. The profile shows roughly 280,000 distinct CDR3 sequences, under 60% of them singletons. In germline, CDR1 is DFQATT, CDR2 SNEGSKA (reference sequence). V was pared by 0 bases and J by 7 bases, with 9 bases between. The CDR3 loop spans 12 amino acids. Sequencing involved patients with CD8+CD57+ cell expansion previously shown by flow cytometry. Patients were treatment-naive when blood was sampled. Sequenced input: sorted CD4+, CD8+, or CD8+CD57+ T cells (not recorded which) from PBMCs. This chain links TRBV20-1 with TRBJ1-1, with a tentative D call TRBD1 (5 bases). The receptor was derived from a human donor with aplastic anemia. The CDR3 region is CSARDEGFEAFF. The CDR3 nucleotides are TGCAGTGCTAGAGATGAGGGGTTTGAAGCTTTCTTT.